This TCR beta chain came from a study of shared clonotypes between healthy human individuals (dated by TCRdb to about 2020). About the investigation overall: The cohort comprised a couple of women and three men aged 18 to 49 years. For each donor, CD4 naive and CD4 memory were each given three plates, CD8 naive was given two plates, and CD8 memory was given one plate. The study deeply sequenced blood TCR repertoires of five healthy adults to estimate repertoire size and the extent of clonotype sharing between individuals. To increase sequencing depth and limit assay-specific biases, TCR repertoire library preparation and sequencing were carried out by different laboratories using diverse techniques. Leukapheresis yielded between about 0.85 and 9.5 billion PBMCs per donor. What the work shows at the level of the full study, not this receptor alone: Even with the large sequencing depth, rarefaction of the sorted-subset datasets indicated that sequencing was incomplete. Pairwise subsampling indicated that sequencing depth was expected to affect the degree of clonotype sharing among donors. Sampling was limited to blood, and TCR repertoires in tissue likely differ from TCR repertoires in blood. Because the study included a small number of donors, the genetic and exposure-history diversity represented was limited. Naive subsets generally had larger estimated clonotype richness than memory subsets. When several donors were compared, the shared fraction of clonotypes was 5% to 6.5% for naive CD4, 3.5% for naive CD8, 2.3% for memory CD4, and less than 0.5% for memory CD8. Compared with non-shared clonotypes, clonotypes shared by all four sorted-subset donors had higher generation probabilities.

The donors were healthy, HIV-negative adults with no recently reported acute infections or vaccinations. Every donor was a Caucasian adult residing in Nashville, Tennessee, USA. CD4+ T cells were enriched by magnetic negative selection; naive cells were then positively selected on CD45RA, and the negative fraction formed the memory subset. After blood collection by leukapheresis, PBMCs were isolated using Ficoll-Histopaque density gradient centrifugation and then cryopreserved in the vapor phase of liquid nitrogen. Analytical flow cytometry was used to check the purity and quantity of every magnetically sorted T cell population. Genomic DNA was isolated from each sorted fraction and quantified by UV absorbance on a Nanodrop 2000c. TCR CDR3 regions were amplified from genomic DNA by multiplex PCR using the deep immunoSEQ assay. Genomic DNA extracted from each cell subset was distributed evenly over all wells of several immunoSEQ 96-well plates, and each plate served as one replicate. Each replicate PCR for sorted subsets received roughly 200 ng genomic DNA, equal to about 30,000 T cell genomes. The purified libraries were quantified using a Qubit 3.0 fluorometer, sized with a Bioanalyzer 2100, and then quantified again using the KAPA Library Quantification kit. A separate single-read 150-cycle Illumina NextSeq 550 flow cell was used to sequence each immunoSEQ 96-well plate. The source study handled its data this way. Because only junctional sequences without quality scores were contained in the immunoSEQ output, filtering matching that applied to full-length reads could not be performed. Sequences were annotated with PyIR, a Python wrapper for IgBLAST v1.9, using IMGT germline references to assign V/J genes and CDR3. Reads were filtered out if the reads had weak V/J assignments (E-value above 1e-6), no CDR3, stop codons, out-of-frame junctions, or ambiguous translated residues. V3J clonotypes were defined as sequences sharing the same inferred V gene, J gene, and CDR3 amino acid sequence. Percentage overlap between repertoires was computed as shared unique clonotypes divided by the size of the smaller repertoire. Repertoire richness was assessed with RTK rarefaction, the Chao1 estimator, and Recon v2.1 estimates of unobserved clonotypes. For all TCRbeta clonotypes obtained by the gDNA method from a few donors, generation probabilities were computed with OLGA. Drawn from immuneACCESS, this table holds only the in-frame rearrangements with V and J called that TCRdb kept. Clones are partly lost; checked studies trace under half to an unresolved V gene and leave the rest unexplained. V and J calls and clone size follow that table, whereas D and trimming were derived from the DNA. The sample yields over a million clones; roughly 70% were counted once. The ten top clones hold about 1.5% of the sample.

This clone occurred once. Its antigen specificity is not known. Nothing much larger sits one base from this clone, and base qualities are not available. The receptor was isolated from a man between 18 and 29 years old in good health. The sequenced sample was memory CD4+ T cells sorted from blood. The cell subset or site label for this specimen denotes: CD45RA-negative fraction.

The CDR3 protein is CASSLGPPSSGANVLTF. The DNA is as follows: TGTGCCAGCAGCTTGGGACCTCCGAGCTCTGGGGCCAACGTCCTGACTTTC. This chain joins TRBV5-4 to TRBJ2-6, with the D gene call left open. V lost 0 bases and J lost 0 bases; the stretch between them is 10 bases long. The CDR3, from cysteine to phenylalanine, totals 17 residues. CDR3 DNA only is kept here, 51 bases in frame from base 1. The germline V gene (reference sequence) yields SGHNT for CDR1 and YYREEE for CDR2.